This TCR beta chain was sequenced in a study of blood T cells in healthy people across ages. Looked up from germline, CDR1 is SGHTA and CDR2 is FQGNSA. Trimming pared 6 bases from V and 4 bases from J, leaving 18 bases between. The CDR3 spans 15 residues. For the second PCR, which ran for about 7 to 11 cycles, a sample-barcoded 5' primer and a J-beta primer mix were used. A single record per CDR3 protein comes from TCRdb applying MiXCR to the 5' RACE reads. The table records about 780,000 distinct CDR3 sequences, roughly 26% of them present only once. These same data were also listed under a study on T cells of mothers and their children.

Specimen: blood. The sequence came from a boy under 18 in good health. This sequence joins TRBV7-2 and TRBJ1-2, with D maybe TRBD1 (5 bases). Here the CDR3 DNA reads TGTGCCAGCAGAAAAGTGGGGCAGCTTACCTATGGCTACACCTTC. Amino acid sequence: CASRKVGQLTYGYTF.